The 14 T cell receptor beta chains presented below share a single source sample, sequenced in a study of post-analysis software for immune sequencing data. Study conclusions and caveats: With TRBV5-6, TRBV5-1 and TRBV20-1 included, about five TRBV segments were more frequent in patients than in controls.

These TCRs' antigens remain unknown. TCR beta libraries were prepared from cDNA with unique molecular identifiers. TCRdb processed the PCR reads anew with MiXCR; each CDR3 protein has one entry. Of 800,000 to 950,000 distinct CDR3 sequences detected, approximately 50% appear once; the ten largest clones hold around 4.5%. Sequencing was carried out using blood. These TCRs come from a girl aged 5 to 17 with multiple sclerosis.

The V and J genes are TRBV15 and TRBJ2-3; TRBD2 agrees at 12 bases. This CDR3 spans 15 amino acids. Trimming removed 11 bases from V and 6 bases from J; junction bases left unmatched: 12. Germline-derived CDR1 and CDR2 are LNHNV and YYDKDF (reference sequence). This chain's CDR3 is CASGGASGRVDTQYF. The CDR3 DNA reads TGTGCCTCGGGAGGGGCTAGCGGGAGGGTGGATACGCAGTATTTT. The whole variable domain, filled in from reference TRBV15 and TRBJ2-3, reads DAMVIQNPRYQVTQFGKPVTLSCSQTLNHNVMYWYQQKSSQAPKLLFHYYDKDFNNEADTPDNFQSRRPNTSFCFLDIRSPGLGDTAMYLCASGGASGRVDTQYFGPGTRLTVL.

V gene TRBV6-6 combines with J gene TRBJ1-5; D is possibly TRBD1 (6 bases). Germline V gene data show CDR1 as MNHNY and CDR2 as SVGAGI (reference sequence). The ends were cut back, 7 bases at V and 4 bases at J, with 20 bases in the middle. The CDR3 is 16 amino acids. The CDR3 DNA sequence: TGTGCCAGCACCCCCCGTGAAGGGGGTAGGAATCAGCCCCAGCATTTT. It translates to CASTPREGGRNQPQHF.

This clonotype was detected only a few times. CDR3 nucleotide sequence: TGCGCCAGCAGTGCGGGAGGGCCGGCAGATACGCAGTATTTT. As protein: CASSAGGPADTQYF. V gene TRBV5-1 combines with J gene TRBJ2-3, with 9 bases matching TRBD2. J gave up 4 bases and V 5 bases, and 5 bases lay outside the gene matches. The germline V gene encodes CDR1 SGHRS and CDR2 YFSETQ. The CDR3 contains 14 residues.

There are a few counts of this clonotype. The CDR3 coding sequence is TGCAGCGTTGGGGCAATTAGACCCTCGGGGTACGAGCAGTACTTC. Its translation: CSVGAIRPSGYEQYF. The J gene is TRBJ2-7, the V gene TRBV29-1, with D perhaps TRBD2 (5 bases). CDR3 length: 15 amino acids. V was shortened by 4 bases and J by 4 bases, with 20 bases between the two germline ends. The V gene's germline CDR1 is SQVTM and CDR2 ANQGSEA.

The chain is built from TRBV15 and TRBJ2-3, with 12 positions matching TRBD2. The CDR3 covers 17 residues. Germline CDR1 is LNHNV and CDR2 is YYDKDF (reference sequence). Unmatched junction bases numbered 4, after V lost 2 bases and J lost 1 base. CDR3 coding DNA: TGTGCCACCAGCAGAAAACTAGCGGGAGGAGGCACAGATACGCAGTATTTT. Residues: CATSRKLAGGGTDTQYF.

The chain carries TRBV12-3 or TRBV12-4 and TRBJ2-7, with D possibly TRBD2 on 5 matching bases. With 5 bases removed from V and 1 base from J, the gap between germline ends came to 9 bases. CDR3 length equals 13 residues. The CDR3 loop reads CASSTGDSYEQYF. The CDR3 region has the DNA TGTGCCAGCAGTACCGGGGATTCCTACGAGCAGTACTTC.

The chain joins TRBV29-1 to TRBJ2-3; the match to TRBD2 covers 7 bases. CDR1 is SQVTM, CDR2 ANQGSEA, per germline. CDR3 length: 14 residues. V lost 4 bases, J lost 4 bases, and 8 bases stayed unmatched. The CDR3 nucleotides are TGCAGCGTTGGACTAGCAGGGCACGCAGATACGCAGTATTTT. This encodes CSVGLAGHADTQYF.

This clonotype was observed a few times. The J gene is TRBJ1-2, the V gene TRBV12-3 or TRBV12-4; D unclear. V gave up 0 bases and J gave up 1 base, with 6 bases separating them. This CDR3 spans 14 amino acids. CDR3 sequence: CASSLASVNYGYTF. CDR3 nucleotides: TGTGCCAGCAGTTTAGCGTCCGTTAACTATGGCTACACCTTC.

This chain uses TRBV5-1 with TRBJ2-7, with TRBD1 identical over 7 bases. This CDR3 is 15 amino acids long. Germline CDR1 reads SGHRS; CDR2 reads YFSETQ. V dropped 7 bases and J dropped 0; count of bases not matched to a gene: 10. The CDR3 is CASHPTGILSYEQYF. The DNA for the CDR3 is TGCGCCAGCCACCCGACAGGGATCCTCTCCTACGAGCAGTACTTC.

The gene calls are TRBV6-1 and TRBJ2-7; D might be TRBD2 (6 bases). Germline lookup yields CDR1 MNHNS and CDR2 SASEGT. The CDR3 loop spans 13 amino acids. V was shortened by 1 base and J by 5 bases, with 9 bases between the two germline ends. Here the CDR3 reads CASSEGEEDEQYF. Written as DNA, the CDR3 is TGTGCCAGCAGTGAAGGGGAGGAAGACGAGCAGTACTTC.

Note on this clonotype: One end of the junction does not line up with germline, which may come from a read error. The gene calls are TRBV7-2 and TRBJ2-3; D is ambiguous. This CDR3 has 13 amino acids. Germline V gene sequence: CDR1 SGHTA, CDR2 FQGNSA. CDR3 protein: CAGSLGSADTQYF. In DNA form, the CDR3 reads TGTGCCGGCAGCTTAGGGTCGGCAGATACGCAGTATTTT. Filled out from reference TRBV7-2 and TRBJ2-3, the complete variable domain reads GAGVSQSPSNKVTEKGKDVELRCDPISGHTALYWYRQSLGQGLEFLIYFQGNSAPDKSGLPSDRFSAERTGGSVSTLTIQRTQQEDSAVYLCAGSLGSADTQYFGPGTRLTVL.

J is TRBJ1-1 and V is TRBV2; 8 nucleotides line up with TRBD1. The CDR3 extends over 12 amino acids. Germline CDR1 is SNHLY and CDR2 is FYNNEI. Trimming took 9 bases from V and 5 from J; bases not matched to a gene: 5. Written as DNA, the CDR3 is TGTGCCAGTCAGGGGGCGAGGACTGAAGCTTTCTTT. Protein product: CASQGARTEAFF.

CDR3 residues: CASSLRDRGDNEQFF. CDR3 coding DNA: TGTGCCAGCAGCCTCCGGGACAGGGGGGACAATGAGCAGTTCTTC. V and J are TRBV7-9 and TRBJ2-1, with 11 bases that match TRBD1. V lost 5 bases to trimming and J lost 5 bases; unmatched junction nucleotides: 5. The CDR3 has 15 amino acids. Germline lookup yields CDR1 SEHNR and CDR2 FQNEAQ (reference sequence).

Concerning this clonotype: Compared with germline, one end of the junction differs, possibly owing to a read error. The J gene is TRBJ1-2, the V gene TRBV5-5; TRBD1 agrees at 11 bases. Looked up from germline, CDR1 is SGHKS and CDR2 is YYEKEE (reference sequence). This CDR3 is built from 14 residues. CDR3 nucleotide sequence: TGTGCCAGCAGTTTGGACAGGGGGCACCATGGCTACACCTTC. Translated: CASSLDRGHHGYTF.